This T cell receptor (beta chain) was obtained from a study of T cells in pancreatic ductal adenocarcinoma. On this clone itself: Its antigen is unidentified.

Germline lookup yields CDR1 SGHTA and CDR2 FQGNSA. V was pared by 5 bases and J by 6 bases, with 17 bases between. The CDR3 covers 15 residues. No neoadjuvant therapy was given to the selected pancreatic ductal adenocarcinoma patients before their surgery. Assay used: immunoSEQ multiplex PCR; TCRdb lists only in-frame clones, some missing. The data contain more than 85,000 clones, roughly 96% of them seen just once; the ten biggest clones take up approximately 3.1%. Findings and limits, study-wide: Results skew toward the minority of patients with early-stage disease. Tumor and blood clonality did not differ significantly, about 0.11 versus 0.078. Blood had more productive templates and about 8-fold more unique clonotypes than tumor.

The receptor's source is a human donor with pancreatic ductal adenocarcinoma. The specimen was PBMCs. This chain uses TRBV7-2 with TRBJ1-5; D may be TRBD1 (6 bases). CDR3 in amino acids: CASSPKSGGTQPQHF. The CDR3 DNA reads TGTGCCAGCAGCCCTAAGTCGGGGGGCACTCAGCCCCAGCATTTT.